The next 2 T cell receptor beta chains were all read from a single sample in a study of T cell changes during pregnancy in multiple sclerosis. Measured with immunoSEQ multiplex PCR; TCRdb has only the in-frame clones, and not every one. The sample includes tens of thousands of clones, 85% to 95% of them seen just once. Sequencing was performed on CD4+ T cells from peripheral blood mononuclear cells, taken in the third trimester of pregnancy. These receptors came from a female donor with multiple sclerosis, enrolled in a pregnancy study.

This CDR3 reads CASSFSRNEQFF. CDR3 in DNA: TGCGCCAGCAGCTTTAGTCGCAATGAGCAGTTCTTC. The chain uses TRBV5-1 and TRBJ2-1; no definite D call. The CDR3 runs to 12 residues. Germline CDR1 and CDR2: SGHRS and YFSETQ. Trimming shortened V by 2 bases and J by 6 bases, and 6 bases separated the two germline ends.

The chain links TRBV7-8 to TRBJ2-2; TRBD1 agrees at 8 bases. The V gene end was trimmed by 3 bases and the J gene end by 6 bases; junction bases not matched to a gene: 3. CDR1 and CDR2 from the germline V gene are SGHVS and FQNEAQ. CDR3 size: 14 residues. CDR3 loop: CASSLQGAAGELFF. Here the CDR3 DNA reads TGTGCCAGCAGCTTGCAGGGGGCCGCCGGGGAGCTGTTTTTT.